This TCR beta chain was recorded in a study of neurological immune-mediated disorders. The CDR3 contains 17 residues. The germline CDR1 and CDR2 sequences are DFQATT and SNEGSKA (reference sequence). V dropped 6 bases and J dropped 5; count of bases not matched to a gene: 21. Each CDR3 protein gets one entry after TCRdb re-called the 5' RACE reads with MiXCR. The repertoire holds 85,000 to 90,000 distinct CDR3 sequences, 3% to 4% seen once, with less than 3% in the top ten. Libraries used 2 million unsorted PBMCs kept frozen in RNAlater. This clonotype was observed many times. Its specificity is not known. Points from the study as a whole: None of the CDR3 amino acid sequences in expanded clones turned up in more than one subject, which points to private repertoires in all groups.

The sequence was obtained from a woman between 50 and 59 years old with multiple sclerosis. The V call is TRBV20-1, the J call TRBJ2-7, with TRBD1 matching over 8 bases. Material for sequencing was PBMCs. This chain's CDR3 is CSAQRGTGNIRRNEQYF. The CDR3 region has the DNA TGCAGTGCCCAAAGGGGGACAGGCAACATTAGGCGAAACGAGCAGTACTTC.